These T cell receptor beta chains were read from a single sample in a study of T cell responses to AZD1222 COVID-19 vaccine. The data were produced by immunoSEQ multiplex PCR, yet TCRdb's version contains in-frame clones alone and is incomplete. The table shows 130,000 to 150,000 clones, with 82% occurring only once. The sequencing used peripheral blood, collected on day 0 of MenACWY control vaccination. These receptor sequences come from an adult in good health. The CDR3 runs from the conserved cysteine through the conserved F or W. A D gene is named only where the DNA matches it firmly. Clone size, where shown, is once, few, many, or a class for clones that have expanded.

d_call | j_call | cdr3_length | v_call | clone_size | cdr3_aa | cdr3_nt
NA | TRBJ2-4 | 16 | TRBV7-2 | NA | CASSLGRGLAKNIQYF | TGTGCCAGCAGCTTAGGGAGGGGATTAGCCAAAAACATTCAGTACTTC
TRBD2 | TRBJ2-2 | 15 | TRBV5-4 | NA | CASRPGTSATGELFF | TGTGCCAGCAGGCCCGGGACTAGCGCCACCGGGGAGCTGTTTTTT
TRBD1 | TRBJ2-3 | 14 | TRBV2 | NA | CASRRQGSTDTQYF | TGTGCCAGCAGACGACAGGGGAGCACAGATACGCAGTATTTT
NA | TRBJ1-4 | 12 | TRBV19 | NA | CAVTGAGEKLFF | TGTGCCGTTACAGGAGCTGGTGAAAAACTGTTTTTT
NA | TRBJ2-7 | 12 | TRBV9 | once | CASSSGGNEQYF | TGTGCCAGCAGCTCCGGAGGAAACGAGCAGTACTTC
NA | TRBJ2-5 | 16 | TRBV7-7 | NA | CASSLGVAGILETQYF | TGTGCCAGCAGCTTGGGCGTAGCAGGGATACTAGAGACCCAGTACTTC
TRBD2 | TRBJ2-3 | 15 | TRBV6-4 | NA | CASSDSSGGADTQYF | TGTGCCAGCAGTGACAGTAGCGGGGGGGCAGATACGCAGTATTTT
NA | TRBJ1-2 | 11 | TRBV29-1 | few | CSVGAVYGYTF | TGCAGCGTTGGAGCAGTCTATGGCTACACCTTC
NA | TRBJ1-2 | 14 | TRBV27 | NA | CASGRQVNIGGYTF | TGTGCCAGCGGACGACAGGTGAATATTGGTGGCTACACCTTC
NA | TRBJ1-4 | 14 | TRBV5-1 | NA | CASSLAGGNEKLFF | TGCGCCAGCAGCTTGGCCGGGGGGAACGAAAAACTGTTTTTT
NA | TRBJ1-2 | 15 | TRBV6-5 | NA | CASSYSTTANYGYTF | TGTGCCAGCAGTTACTCGACTACCGCTAACTATGGCTACACCTTC
NA | TRBJ1-1 | 14 | TRBV27 | NA | CASSSTGYYGEAFF | TGTGCCAGCAGTAGTACAGGGTATTATGGTGAAGCTTTCTTT
NA | TRBJ1-6 | 16 | TRBV3-1/TRBV3-2 | once | CASSQRRRAGESPLHF | TGTGCCAGCAGCCAAAGGCGGCGGGCAGGGGAATCACCCCTCCACTTT
NA | TRBJ1-4 | 15 | TRBV5-1 | NA | CASSLDQAVTEKLFF | TGCGCCAGCAGCTTGGACCAGGCCGTAACTGAAAAACTGTTTTTT
TRBD2 | TRBJ2-2 | 17 | TRBV7-9 | few | CASSPIRTSANTGELFF | TGTGCCAGCAGCCCCATCCGGACTAGCGCTAACACCGGGGAGCTGTTTTTT
NA | TRBJ2-1 | 15 | TRBV7-9 | NA | CASSLTTTGLNEQFF | TGTGCCAGCAGCCTGACTACTACAGGGTTGAATGAGCAGTTCTTC